The present TCR beta chain was sequenced within a study of TIL therapy for anti-PD-1-resistant metastatic lung cancer. Study as a whole: Half of patients were current or former smokers. By whole-exome sequencing, median non-synonymous tumor mutation burden was under 1.9 mutations per megabase.

This was the immunoSEQ v3 assay. TCRdb's copy holds only in-frame clones and misses some; the assay was immunoSEQ multiplex PCR. The data show 16,000 or so clones, around 70% seen once. Specified time point: pre-treatment sample, taken before nivolumab and TIL therapy. This CDR3 is built from 15 residues. Germline CDR1 MNHEY, CDR2 SMNVEV (reference sequence). Trimming at V came to 8 bases and at J to 4 bases, leaving 11 bases not matched to a gene. The gene calls are TRBV27 and TRBJ1-1, with 9 bases fitting TRBD1. The specimen comprised blood, sampled at baseline. This clonotype was obtained from a person aged 30 to 80 with non-small cell lung cancer. In nucleotides, the CDR3 is TGTGCCAGCTCCCCCTCGGGACAGGGTTTCACTGAAGCTTTCTTT. This encodes CASSPSGQGFTEAFF.